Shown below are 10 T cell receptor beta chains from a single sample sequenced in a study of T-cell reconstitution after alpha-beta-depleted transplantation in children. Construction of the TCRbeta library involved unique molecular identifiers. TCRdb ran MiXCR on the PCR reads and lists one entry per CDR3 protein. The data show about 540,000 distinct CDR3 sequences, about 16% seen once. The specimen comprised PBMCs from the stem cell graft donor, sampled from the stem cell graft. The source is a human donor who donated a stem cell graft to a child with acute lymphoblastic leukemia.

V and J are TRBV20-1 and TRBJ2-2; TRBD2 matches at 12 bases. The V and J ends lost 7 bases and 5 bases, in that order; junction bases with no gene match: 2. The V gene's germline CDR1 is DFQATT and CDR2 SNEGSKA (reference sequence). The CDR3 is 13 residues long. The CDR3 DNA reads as TGCAGTGTGGGACTAGCGGGTACCGGGGAGCTGTTTTTT. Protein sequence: CSVGLAGTGELFF.

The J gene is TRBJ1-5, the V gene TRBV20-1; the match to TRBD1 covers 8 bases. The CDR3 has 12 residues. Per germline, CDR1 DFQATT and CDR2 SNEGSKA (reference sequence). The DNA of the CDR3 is TGCAGCGCGGGACAGGGCAATCAGCCCCAGCATTTT. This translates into CSAGQGNQPQHF.

The CDR3 loop reads CASSAREGLSPYEQYF. In DNA form, the CDR3 reads TGTGCCAGCAGCGCCCGGGAGGGGCTAAGCCCCTACGAGCAGTACTTC. The chain is built from TRBV7-9 and TRBJ2-7; 8 positions match TRBD2. V was clipped by 5 bases and J by 2 bases; unmatched bases: 11. The CDR3 loop spans 16 amino acids. CDR1 SEHNR and CDR2 FQNEAQ come from the germline V gene (reference sequence).

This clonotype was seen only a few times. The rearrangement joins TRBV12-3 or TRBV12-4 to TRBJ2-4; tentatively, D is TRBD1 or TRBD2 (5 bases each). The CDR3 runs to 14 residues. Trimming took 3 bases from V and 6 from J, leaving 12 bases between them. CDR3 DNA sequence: TGTGCCAGCAGTTTTGAGGGGTATGGAAACATTCAGTACTTC. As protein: CASSFEGYGNIQYF.

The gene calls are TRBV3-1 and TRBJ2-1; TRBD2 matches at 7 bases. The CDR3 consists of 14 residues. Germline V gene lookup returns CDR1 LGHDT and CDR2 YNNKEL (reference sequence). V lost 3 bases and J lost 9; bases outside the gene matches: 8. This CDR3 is CASSQRTSGIEQFF. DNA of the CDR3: TGTGCCAGCAGCCAGAGGACTAGTGGAATTGAGCAGTTCTTC.

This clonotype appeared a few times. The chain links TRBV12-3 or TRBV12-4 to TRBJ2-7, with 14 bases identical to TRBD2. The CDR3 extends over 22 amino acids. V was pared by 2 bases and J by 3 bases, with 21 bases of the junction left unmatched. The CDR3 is CASSLRKSGTSGRGVPYYEQYF. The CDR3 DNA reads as TGTGCCAGCAGTTTAAGGAAGTCAGGGACTAGCGGGAGAGGGGTCCCTTACTACGAGCAGTACTTC.

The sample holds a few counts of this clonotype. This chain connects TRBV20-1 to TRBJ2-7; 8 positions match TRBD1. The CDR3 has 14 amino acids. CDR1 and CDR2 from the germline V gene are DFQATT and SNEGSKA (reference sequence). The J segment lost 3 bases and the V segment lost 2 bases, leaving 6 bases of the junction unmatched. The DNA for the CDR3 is TGCAGTGCTAGACCCCTGGACAGGGACTACGAGCAGTACTTC. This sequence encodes CSARPLDRDYEQYF.

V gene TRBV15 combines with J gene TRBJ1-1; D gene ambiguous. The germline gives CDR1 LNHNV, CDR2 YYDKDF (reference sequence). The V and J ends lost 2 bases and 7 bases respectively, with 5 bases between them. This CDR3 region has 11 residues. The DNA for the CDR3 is TGTGCCACCAGCAGATGGGATGAAGCTTTCTTT. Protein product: CATSRWDEAFF.

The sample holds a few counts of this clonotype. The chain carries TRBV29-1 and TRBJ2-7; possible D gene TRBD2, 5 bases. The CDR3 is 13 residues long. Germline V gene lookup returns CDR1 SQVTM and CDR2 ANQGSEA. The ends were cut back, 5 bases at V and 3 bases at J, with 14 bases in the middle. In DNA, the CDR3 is TGCAGCGTTAGTCGGAGGTCGGACTACGAGCAGTACTTC. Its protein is CSVSRRSDYEQYF.

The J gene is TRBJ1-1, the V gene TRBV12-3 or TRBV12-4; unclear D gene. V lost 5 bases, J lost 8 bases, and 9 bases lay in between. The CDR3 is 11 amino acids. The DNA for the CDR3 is TGTGCCAGCAGTCCTAACAACGAAGCTTTCTTT. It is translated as CASSPNNEAFF.